Listed below are T cell receptor beta chains from one sample, sequenced in a study of PD-L1 blockade in urothelial cancer. Clones were sequenced by immunoSEQ multiplex PCR, and TCRdb holds only the in-frame ones, with some missing. The table records fewer than 80,000 clones, about 86% of them present only once. Sequenced here: PBMCs, sampled around atezolizumab (anti-PD-L1) treatment. All receptors come from a man between 65 and 85 years old with urothelial cancer. Each CDR3 is given with its conserved first and last residue. Fields, in order: D gene, J gene, V gene, CDR3 protein. The D gene is left open where the match is weak.

. TRBJ2-1 TRBV30 CAWSRSVGAEQFF
. TRBJ2-5 TRBV7-9 CASSLGSAEQETQYF
TRBD2 TRBJ2-1 TRBV27 CASSLSGGVYNEQFF
TRBD2 TRBJ2-7 TRBV4-2 CASSQLRDWGLGHEQYF
. TRBJ1-2 TRBV11-2 CASSWDTRYGYTF
. TRBJ2-1 TRBV19 CASSKPPGNEQFF
TRBD1 TRBJ2-7 TRBV5-4 CASSSGTGEINEQYF
. TRBJ2-1 TRBV10-3 CAISESPGLNEQFF
TRBD2 TRBJ2-3 TRBV2 CASRTSGVTDTQYF
. TRBJ1-4 TRBV5-1 CASSLVQGRGEKLFF
. TRBJ1-1 TRBV5-1 CASSFMTNTEAFF
. TRBJ2-1 TRBV30 CAWSVRHLYNEQFF
. TRBJ2-3 TRBV10-3 CAILGGSSTDTQYF
TRBD2 TRBJ2-7 TRBV6-5 CASRARLAGPYEQYF
TRBD1 TRBJ2-1 TRBV19 CASSKRQGANEQFF
TRBD1 TRBJ1-1 TRBV4-1 CASSLQGGTEAFF
. TRBJ2-7 TRBV28 CASSLLQGLSYEQYF
. TRBJ1-2 TRBV28 CASRPGGGNLVYGYTF
. TRBJ2-1 TRBV2 CASQSGSYNEQFF
TRBD2 TRBJ2-7 TRBV7-2 CASSLASGRAGEQYF
TRBD2 TRBJ2-1 TRBV18 CASSMGLAGGDNEQFF
. TRBJ1-2 TRBV18 CASSPGQDQGHGYTF
. TRBJ2-7 TRBV5-4 CASSLVGASSYEQYF
TRBD1 TRBJ1-2 TRBV5-1 CASSLQGALDGYTF
TRBD2 TRBJ2-7 TRBV6-6 CASSYVASGTYEQYF
TRBD1 TRBJ2-7 TRBV6-1 CASSGGQGVHWQYF
TRBD1 TRBJ2-2 TRBV5-1 CASSFPDRGIKNTGELFF
TRBD2 TRBJ2-1 TRBV10-3 CAISDGSGGDEQFF
. TRBJ2-3 TRBV27 CASSLSRQIGDTQYF
TRBD1 TRBJ1-1 TRBV5-1 CASSLGVRGQALNTEAFF
TRBD2 TRBJ2-3 TRBV29-1 CSGLAGSTDTQYF
TRBD1 TRBJ2-7 TRBV7-7 CASSLGGTGSYEQYF
. TRBJ2-1 TRBV28 CASRLPRGNPYNEQFF
. TRBJ1-2 TRBV19 CASTNYGTGDYGYTF
TRBD1 TRBJ1-1 TRBV27 CASRRQGAANTEAFF
TRBD1 TRBJ2-3 TRBV6-5 CASSYSQGATDTQYF
. TRBJ1-1 TRBV28 CASSFSNFQVPEAFF
TRBD1 TRBJ2-7 TRBV13 CASSLFRTGSEQYF
. TRBJ2-3 TRBV11-3 CASSLSGSSTQYF
. TRBJ1-4 TRBV5-1 CASSLGTSNEKLFF
. TRBJ1-5 TRBV7-2 CASSLAAGGQPQHF
TRBD2 TRBJ2-1 TRBV30 CAWRPGLAGTEQFF
. TRBJ1-5 TRBV4-2 CASSQERDFRRPQHF
. TRBJ2-1 TRBV11-1 CASSLDGFSYNEQFF
TRBD2 TRBJ2-7 TRBV5-6 CASSLRILAGEREQYF
TRBD2 TRBJ2-1 TRBV4-1 CASSQGVAGTYEQFF
. TRBJ2-1 TRBV11-3 CASSLAGRGRSDEQFF
. TRBJ2-5 TRBV5-1 CASSLDGRETQYF
TRBD1 TRBJ2-7 TRBV4-1 CASSLRTGWLNEQYF
TRBD2 TRBJ2-7 TRBV6-4 CASSELAGPYEQYF
TRBD1 TRBJ1-3 TRBV30 CAWSYGTASGNTIYF
TRBD1 TRBJ1-4 TRBV15 CATSRDRGQGREKLFF
TRBD2 TRBJ2-3 TRBV18 CASSPPAGARDTQYF
TRBD1 TRBJ1-5 TRBV19 CASSAGQGRNQPQHF